A single sample is the source of the 14 T cell receptor beta chains below, sequenced in a study of T cells in Graves' hyperthyroidism and ophthalmopathy. Researchers took RNA transcripts and amplified the TCR beta CDR3 regions from them. HTBI primers were the set used in a first-round RT-PCR of the TCR CDR3. MiXCR, run by TCRdb on the multiplex PCR reads, gives a single entry per CDR3 protein. The sample yields approximately 690,000 distinct CDR3 sequences, approximately 14% seen once. Source material: blood. These receptor sequences come from a woman aged 45-65 years with Graves' ophthalmopathy.

Details on this clonotype: A single base separates this from a much larger clone, so it may be a read error. The chain joins TRBV13 to TRBJ1-6; D is unresolved. Germline lookup yields CDR1 PRHDT and CDR2 FYEKMQ (reference sequence). This CDR3 contains 13 residues. The CDR3 DNA is TGTGCCAGCAGCTTAACGGGCAATTTACCCCTCCACTTT. This sequence encodes CASSLTGNLPLHF.

The V call is TRBV6-2 or TRBV6-3, the J call TRBJ2-1; D perhaps matches TRBD2 (5 bases). The CDR3 totals 11 residues. Germline CDR1 MNHEY, CDR2 SVGEGT. Trimming pared 8 bases from V and 7 bases from J, leaving 9 bases between. CDR3 loop: CASEEANEQFF. CDR3 nucleotides: TGTGCCAGCGAGGAGGCGAATGAGCAGTTCTTC.

This clonotype was seen a handful of times. The genes are TRBV30 and TRBJ2-7; tentatively, D is TRBD1 (5 bases). Germline CDR1 GTSNPN, CDR2 SVGIG (reference sequence). V was pared by 6 bases and J by 2 bases, with 14 bases between. CDR3 length: 13 amino acids. The CDR3: CACTGREPYEQYF. In nucleotides, the CDR3 is TGTGCCTGCACCGGCAGGGAACCCTACGAGCAGTACTTC.

This clonotype was picked up many times. V gene TRBV2 combines with J gene TRBJ2-1; D perhaps matches TRBD2 (7 bases). The CDR3 sequence is 15 residues long. Trimming pared 8 bases from V and 8 bases from J, leaving 22 bases between. Germline CDR1 is SNHLY and CDR2 is FYNNEI. The DNA for the CDR3 is TGTGCCAGCCGAGGGGGGGCGGGAGTAAGTTATGAGCAGTTCTTC. Encoded protein: CASRGGAGVSYEQFF.

This clonotype came up many times. This chain uses TRBV28 with TRBJ2-3; 10 nucleotides agree with TRBD2. The CDR3 totals 16 residues. CDR1 is MDHEN, CDR2 SYDVKM, per germline. Germline trimming cut 5 bases from V and 0 bases from J; bases unmatched to any gene: 5. The CDR3 here is CASSQGLAASTDTQYF. The DNA for the CDR3 is TGTGCCAGCAGTCAAGGACTAGCGGCTAGCACAGATACGCAGTATTTT.

The rearrangement uses TRBV9 and TRBJ2-3, with 9 bases matching TRBD2. V lost 8 bases, J lost 0 bases, and 4 bases stayed unmatched. CDR1 and CDR2 from the germline V gene are SGDLS and YYNGEE. This CDR3 contains 14 residues. The chain's CDR3 is CASGTSRSTDTQYF. CDR3 nucleotides: TGTGCCAGTGGGACTAGCAGGAGCACAGATACGCAGTATTTT.

This clonotype was seen only a few times. The V call is TRBV10-3, the J call TRBJ2-3, with 7 bases that match TRBD2. Germline trimming cut 4 bases from V and 3 bases from J; bases unmatched to any gene: 16. CDR3 length equals 18 residues. CDR1 and CDR2 (germline): ENHRY, SYGVKD. In DNA form, the CDR3 reads TGTGCCATCAGTGTTAGGTCAGTCGGGGAGGGCCGGACAGATACGCAGTATTTT. This gives the protein CAISVRSVGEGRTDTQYF.

Of note for this clonotype: A much larger clone differs from this one at a single base, so this may be a read error. This rearrangement joins TRBV20-1 to TRBJ2-7, with TRBD1 as a possible D gene (6 bases). The CDR3 runs 18 residues. V was pared by 4 bases and J by 2 bases, with 27 bases between. The germline V gene has CDR1 DFQATT and CDR2 SNEGSKA (reference sequence). Here the CDR3 reads CSAIERLYPGEKTYEQYF. CDR3 coding DNA: TGCAGTGCTATAGAACGACTTTACCCAGGGGAAAAAACCTACGAGCAGTACTTC.

The rearrangement joins TRBV19 to TRBJ2-1, with 7 bases matching TRBD1. Germline CDR1 reads LNHDA; CDR2 reads SQIVND (reference sequence). The CDR3 is made up of 17 amino acids. V gave up 5 bases and J gave up 6 bases; unmatched junction bases: 16. The CDR3 sequence: CASSDPGQTGYSNEQFF. The CDR3 DNA is TGTGCCAGTAGTGATCCGGGACAGACCGGCTATAGCAATGAGCAGTTCTTC. The full variable domain, rest sourced from reference TRBV19 and TRBJ2-1, is DGGITQSPKYLFRKEGQNVTLSCEQNLNHDAMYWYRQDPGQGLRLIYYSQIVNDFQKGDIAEGYSVSREKKESFPLTVTSAQKNPTAFYLCASSDPGQTGYSNEQFFGPGTRLTVL.

This clonotype was observed many times. The chain has TRBV29-1 and TRBJ2-7; possible D gene TRBD1, 5 bases. Trimming shortened V by 6 bases and J by 6 bases, and 12 bases separated the two germline ends. Germline V gives CDR1 SQVTM, CDR2 ANQGSEA. The CDR3 length is 11 residues. This CDR3 reads CSVARAGEQYF. Here the CDR3 DNA reads TGCAGCGTGGCCAGGGCTGGCGAGCAGTACTTC.

This clonotype was detected many times. CDR3 sequence: CASSWTDSYEQYF. Written as DNA, the CDR3 is TGTGCCAGTAGTTGGACGGACTCCTACGAGCAGTACTTC. This rearrangement joins TRBV19 to TRBJ2-7; D call uncertain. Per the germline V gene, CDR1 is LNHDA and CDR2 is SQIVND (reference sequence). The CDR3 runs to 13 residues. The ends were cut back, 5 bases at V and 0 bases at J, with 8 bases in the middle.

In its sample, this clonotype was seen many times. The V and J genes are TRBV20-1 and TRBJ1-3, with D perhaps matching TRBD1 (5 bases). Deletions cut 6 bases from V and 1 base from J, with 13 bases between. The germline V gene encodes CDR1 DFQATT and CDR2 SNEGSKA (reference sequence). The CDR3 is 14 residues long. Here the CDR3 reads CSARDSTSGNTIYF. The CDR3 nucleotides are TGCAGTGCCCGGGACTCCACTTCTGGAAACACCATATATTTT.

In this sample, this clonotype turned up a few times. V and J are TRBV20-1 and TRBJ1-5, with D uncertain. The CDR3 extends over 15 amino acids. V lost 0 bases, J lost 9 bases, and 18 bases lay in between. Germline CDR1 reads DFQATT; CDR2 reads SNEGSKA (reference sequence). The CDR3 here is CSARDQRATVRPQHF. In nucleotides, the CDR3 is TGCAGTGCTAGAGATCAACGGGCCACGGTACGGCCCCAGCATTTT.

This clonotype was recorded a few times. V is TRBV7-9 and J is TRBJ2-2; 8 nucleotides align to TRBD2. CDR1 SEHNR and CDR2 FQNEAQ come from the germline V gene (reference sequence). The CDR3 runs to 13 residues. The V and J ends lost 5 bases and 5 bases, in that order; junction bases with no gene match: 1. Here the CDR3 reads CASSGTRTGELFF. In DNA form, the CDR3 reads TGTGCCAGCAGCGGGACTAGAACCGGGGAGCTGTTTTTT.